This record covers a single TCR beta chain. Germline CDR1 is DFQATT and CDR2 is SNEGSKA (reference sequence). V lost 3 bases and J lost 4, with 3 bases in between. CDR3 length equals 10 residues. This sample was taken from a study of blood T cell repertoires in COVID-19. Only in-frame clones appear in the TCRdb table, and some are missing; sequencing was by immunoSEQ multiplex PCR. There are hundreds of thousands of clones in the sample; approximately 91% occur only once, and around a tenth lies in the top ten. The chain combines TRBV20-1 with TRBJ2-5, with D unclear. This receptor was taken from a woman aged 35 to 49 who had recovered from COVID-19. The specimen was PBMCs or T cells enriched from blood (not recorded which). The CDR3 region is CSARRETQYF. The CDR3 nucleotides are TGCAGTGCTAGGAGAGAGACCCAGTACTTC.